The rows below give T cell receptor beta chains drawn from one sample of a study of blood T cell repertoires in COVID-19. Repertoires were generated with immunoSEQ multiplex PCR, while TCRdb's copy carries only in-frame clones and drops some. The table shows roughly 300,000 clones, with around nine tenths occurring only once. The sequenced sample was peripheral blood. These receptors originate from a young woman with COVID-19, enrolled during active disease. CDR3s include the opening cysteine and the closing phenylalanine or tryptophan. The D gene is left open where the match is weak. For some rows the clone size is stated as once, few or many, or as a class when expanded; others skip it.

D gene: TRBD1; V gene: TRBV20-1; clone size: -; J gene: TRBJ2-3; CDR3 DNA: TGCAGTGCTAGTTCAGGGGGCGAAGATACGCAGTATTTT; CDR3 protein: CSASSGGEDTQYF
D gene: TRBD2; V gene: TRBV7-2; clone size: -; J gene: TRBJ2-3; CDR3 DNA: TGTGCCAGCAGCTTAAAAGGAATGGGTAGCGGGAGGACAGATACGCAGTATTTT; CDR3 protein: CASSLKGMGSGRTDTQYF
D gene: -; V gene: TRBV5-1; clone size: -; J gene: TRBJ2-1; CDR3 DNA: TGCGCCAGCAGCGATCAGATCCCCCCCCTCTCCTACAATGAGCAGTTCTTC; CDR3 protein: CASSDQIPPLSYNEQFF
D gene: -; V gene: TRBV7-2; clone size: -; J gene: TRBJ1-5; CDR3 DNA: TGTGCCAGCAGCGCCAGGGGACAGCCCCAGCATTTT; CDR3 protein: CASSARGQPQHF
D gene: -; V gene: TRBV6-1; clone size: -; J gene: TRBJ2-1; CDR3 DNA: TGTGCCAGCAGTGAATGGAGCGGTCCTGCCAGCTCCTACAATGAGCAGTTCTTC; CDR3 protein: CASSEWSGPASSYNEQFF
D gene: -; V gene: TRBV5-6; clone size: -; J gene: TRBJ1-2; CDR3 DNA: TGTGCCAGCAGCCGGGGGGCGGGAATCCAAGGGGCCGGCTACACCTTC; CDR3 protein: CASSRGAGIQGAGYTF
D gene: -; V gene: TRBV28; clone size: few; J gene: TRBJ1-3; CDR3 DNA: -; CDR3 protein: CASSTSGEGVGNTIYF
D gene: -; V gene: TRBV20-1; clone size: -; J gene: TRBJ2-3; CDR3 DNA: TGCAGTGCTAGCCTTACAGATACGCAGTATTTT; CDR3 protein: CSASLTDTQYF
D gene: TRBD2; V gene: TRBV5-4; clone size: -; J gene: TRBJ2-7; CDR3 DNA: TGTGCCAGCAGTCATATAGCGGGAGGGATATACGAGCAGTACTTC; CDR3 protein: CASSHIAGGIYEQYF
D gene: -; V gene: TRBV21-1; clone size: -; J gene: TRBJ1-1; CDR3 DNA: TGTGCCAGCAGACAGGGGACTGAAGCTTTCTTT; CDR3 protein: CASRQGTEAFF
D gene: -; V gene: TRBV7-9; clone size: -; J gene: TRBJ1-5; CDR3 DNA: TGTGCCAGCAGCCCTACTTGGACAGATAGCAATCAGCCCCAGCATTTT; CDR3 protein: CASSPTWTDSNQPQHF
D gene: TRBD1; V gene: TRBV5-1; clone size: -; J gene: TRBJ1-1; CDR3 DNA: TGCGCCAGCAGCTGGGGACAGGGAATGAGGACTGAAGCTTTCTTT; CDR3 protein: CASSWGQGMRTEAFF
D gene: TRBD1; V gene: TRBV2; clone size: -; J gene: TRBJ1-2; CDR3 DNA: TGTGCCAGCAGCGTAACAGGGGCAGAGGGCTACACCTTC; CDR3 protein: CASSVTGAEGYTF
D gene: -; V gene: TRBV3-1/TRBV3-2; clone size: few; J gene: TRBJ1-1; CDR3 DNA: TGTGCCAGCAGCCAACACAATCTGAACACTGAAGCTTTCTTT; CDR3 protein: CASSQHNLNTEAFF
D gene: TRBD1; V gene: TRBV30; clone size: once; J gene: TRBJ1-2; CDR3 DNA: TGTGCCTGGAGTGTCACTAGGACAGGGGCTTATGGCTACACCTTC; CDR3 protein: CAWSVTRTGAYGYTF
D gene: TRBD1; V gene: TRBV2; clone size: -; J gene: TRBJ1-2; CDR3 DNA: TGTGCCAGCAGTGTACGACAGGGCGGTGTCGGCTACACCTTC; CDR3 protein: CASSVRQGGVGYTF
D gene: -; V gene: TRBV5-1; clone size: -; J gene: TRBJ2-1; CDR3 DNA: TGCGCCAGCAGCTTGGAGGAGGGATGGCACTACAATGAGCAGTTCTTC; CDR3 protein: CASSLEEGWHYNEQFF
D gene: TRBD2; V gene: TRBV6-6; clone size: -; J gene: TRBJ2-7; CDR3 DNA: TGTGCCAGCAGGGTAGCGGGGGGCAACGAGCAGTACTTC; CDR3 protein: CASRVAGGNEQYF
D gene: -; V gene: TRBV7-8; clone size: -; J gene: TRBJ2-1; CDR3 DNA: TGTGCCAGCAGCTTAGCAACGAGCAACAATGAGCAGTTCTTC; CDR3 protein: CASSLATSNNEQFF
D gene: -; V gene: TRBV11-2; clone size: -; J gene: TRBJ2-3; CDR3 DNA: TGTGCCAGCAGCCCTACGGCAGATACGCAGTATTTT; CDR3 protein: CASSPTADTQYF
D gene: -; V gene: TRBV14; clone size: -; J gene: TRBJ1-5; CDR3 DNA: TGTGCCAGCAGCCAAGACAGGCGCAATCAGCCCCAGCATTTT; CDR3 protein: CASSQDRRNQPQHF
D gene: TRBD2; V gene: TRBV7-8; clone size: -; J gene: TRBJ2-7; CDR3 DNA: TGTGCCAGCAGCTTACTCGCGGGAGGGAGGAACGAGCAGTACTTC; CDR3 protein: CASSLLAGGRNEQYF
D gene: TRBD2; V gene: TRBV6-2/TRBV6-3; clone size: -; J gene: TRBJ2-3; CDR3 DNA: TGTGCCAGCAGTTCCTTAGCGGGAGGGCGTTATACGCAGTATTTT; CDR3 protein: CASSSLAGGRYTQYF
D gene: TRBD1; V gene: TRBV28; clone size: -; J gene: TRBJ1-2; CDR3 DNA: TGTGCCATCGGGACCCTAGGGGGCCTTGGCTACACCTTC; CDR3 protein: CAIGTLGGLGYTF
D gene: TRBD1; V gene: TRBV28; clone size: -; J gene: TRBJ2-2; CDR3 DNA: TGTGCCAGCAGCCAGACAGGGCGCTTCGCCGGGGAGCTGTTTTTT; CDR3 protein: CASSQTGRFAGELFF
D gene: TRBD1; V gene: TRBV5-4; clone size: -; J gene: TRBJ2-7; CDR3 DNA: TGTGCCAGCTCCTGGACAGGGTTGGGGGAGCAGTACTTC; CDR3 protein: CASSWTGLGEQYF
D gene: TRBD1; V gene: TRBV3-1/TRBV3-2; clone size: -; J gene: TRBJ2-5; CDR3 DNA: TGTGCCAGCAGCCAAGCCCCGGGACAGCAAGAGACCCAGTACTTC; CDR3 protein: CASSQAPGQQETQYF
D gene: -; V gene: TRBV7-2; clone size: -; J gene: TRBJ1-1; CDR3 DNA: TGTGCCAGCAGCTTAGTATGGACGGGAAACACTGAAGCTTTCTTT; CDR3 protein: CASSLVWTGNTEAFF
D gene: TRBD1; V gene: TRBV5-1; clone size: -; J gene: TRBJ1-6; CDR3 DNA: TGCGCCAGCACCTATAGGACAGGATCACCCCTCCACTTT; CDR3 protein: CASTYRTGSPLHF
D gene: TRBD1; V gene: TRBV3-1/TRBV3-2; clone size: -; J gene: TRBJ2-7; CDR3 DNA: TGTGCCAGCAGCCAACAACCGGGACAGGGTAGCGAGCAGTACTTC; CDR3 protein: CASSQQPGQGSEQYF
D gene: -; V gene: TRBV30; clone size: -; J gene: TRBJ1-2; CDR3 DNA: TGTGCCTGGAGTTGGGGGGACTATGGCTACACCTTC; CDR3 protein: CAWSWGDYGYTF
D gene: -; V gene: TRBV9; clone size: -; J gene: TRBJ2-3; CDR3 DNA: TGTGCCAGCAGCACAACCGGCACAGATACGCAGTATTTT; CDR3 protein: CASSTTGTDTQYF
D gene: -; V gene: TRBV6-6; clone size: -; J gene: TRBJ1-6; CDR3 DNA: TGTGCCAGCAGTTACGGCCCAGGCCATAATTCACCCCTCCACTTT; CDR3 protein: CASSYGPGHNSPLHF
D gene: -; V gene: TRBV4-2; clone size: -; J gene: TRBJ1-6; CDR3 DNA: TGTGCCAGCAGCCAAGATGGCCAGGGCTCGGCCTATAATTCACCCCTCCACTTT; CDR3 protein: CASSQDGQGSAYNSPLHF
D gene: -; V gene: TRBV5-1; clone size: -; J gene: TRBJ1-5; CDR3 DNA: TGCGCCAGCAGCTTGGGAGCAGGGAGCAATCAGCCCCAGCATTTT; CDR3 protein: CASSLGAGSNQPQHF
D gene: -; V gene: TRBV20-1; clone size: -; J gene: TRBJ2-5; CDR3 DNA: TGCAGTGCTAGTGTCGGTGCGGGGGCGTGGGAGACCCAGTACTTC; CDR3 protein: CSASVGAGAWETQYF
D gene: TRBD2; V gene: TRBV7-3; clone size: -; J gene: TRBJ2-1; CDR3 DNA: TGTGCCAGCAGCCTATACGGGACTAGCGGTTACAATGAGCAGTTCTTC; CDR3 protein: CASSLYGTSGYNEQFF
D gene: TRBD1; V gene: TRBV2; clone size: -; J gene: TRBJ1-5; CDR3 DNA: TGTGCCAGCAGAGGACAGGGTGTTGACAATCAGCCCCAGCATTTT; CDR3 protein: CASRGQGVDNQPQHF
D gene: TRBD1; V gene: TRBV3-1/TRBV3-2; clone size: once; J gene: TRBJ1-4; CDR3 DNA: TGTGCCAGCAGCCAATGGACAGGGGCTTCTGAAAAACTGTTTTTT; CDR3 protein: CASSQWTGASEKLFF
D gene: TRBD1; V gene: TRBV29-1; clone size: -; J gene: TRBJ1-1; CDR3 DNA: TGCAGCGTGGGGACAGGGTTAGGCACTGAAGCTTTCTTT; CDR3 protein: CSVGTGLGTEAFF
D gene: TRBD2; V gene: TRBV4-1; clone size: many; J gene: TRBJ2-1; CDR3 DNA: TGCGCCAGCAGCCAAGAAGACCTGACTAGCCTAAAGCAGTTCTTC; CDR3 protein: CASSQEDLTSLKQFF
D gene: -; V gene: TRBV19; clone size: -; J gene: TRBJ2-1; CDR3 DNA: TGTGCCAGTAGTATGTTTGGTAGCAATTACAATGAGCAGTTCTTC; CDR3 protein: CASSMFGSNYNEQFF
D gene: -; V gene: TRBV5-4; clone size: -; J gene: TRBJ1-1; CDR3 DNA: TGTGCCAGCAGTAAACCCGGGACAGAAGCTTTCTTT; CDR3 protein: CASSKPGTEAFF
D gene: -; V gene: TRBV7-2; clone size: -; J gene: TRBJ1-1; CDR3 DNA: TGTGCCAGCAGCTTATCGGGGTGGACTGAAGCTTTCTTT; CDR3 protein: CASSLSGWTEAFF